This TCR beta chain was found in a study of blood T cell repertoires in COVID-19. Overall study: Both acute and convalescent COVID-19 samples were obtained from the United States, Italy and Spain.

Germline V gene data show CDR1 as SGHVS and CDR2 as FQNEAQ. V lost 3 bases to trimming and J lost 0 bases, with 6 bases between them. There are 13 residues in the CDR3. Clones were read by immunoSEQ multiplex PCR, and TCRdb kept only the in-frame ones, dropping some. The sample has 140,000 to 150,000 clones, almost 80% seen once. This chain joins TRBV7-8 and TRBJ2-7; TRBD1 is a possible D gene (6 bases). The source of this sequence is a man aged 50 to 60 with active or convalescent COVID-19. Sequenced input: peripheral blood. The CDR3, as DNA: TGTGCCAGCAGCTTGGACAGCTCCTACGAGCAGTACTTC. This sequence encodes CASSLDSSYEQYF.